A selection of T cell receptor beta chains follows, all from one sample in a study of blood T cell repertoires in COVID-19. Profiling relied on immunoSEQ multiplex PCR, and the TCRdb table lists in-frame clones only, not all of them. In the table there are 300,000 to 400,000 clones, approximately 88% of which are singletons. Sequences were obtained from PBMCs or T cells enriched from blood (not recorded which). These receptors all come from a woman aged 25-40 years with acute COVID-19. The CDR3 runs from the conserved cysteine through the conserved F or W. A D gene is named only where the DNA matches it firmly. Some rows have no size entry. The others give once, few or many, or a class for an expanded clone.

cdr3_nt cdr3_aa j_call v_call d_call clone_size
TGTGCCAGTAGTATAGAACCTAGCGGGGGTTACGAGCAGTACTTC CASSIEPSGGYEQYF TRBJ2-7 TRBV19 TRBD2 -
TGTGCCAGCACCGAGCCACTAGTACAGTACTTC CASTEPLVQYF TRBJ2-5 TRBV2 - -
TGTGCCAGCAGCAAAGAAAAACGTGCGGGGGTTGGAAATTCACCCCTCCACTTT CASSKEKRAGVGNSPLHF TRBJ1-6 TRBV21-1 - -
TGTGCCAGCAGGGGACAGGCTTTGGCCCAGCATTTT CASRGQALAQHF TRBJ1-5 TRBV28 TRBD1 -
TGTGCCAGCAGCCGGGGGACAGGGGGATCACGTATCTACGAGCAGTACTTC CASSRGTGGSRIYEQYF TRBJ2-7 TRBV6-2/TRBV6-3 TRBD1 -
TGTGCCAGCAGCTTAGCGCTAACAGGGGGTACGGACGGGGAGCTGTTTTTT CASSLALTGGTDGELFF TRBJ2-2 TRBV7-7 TRBD1 -
TGTGCCAGCAGCCAGGGGACAGGGAGCACAGATACGCAGTATTTT CASSQGTGSTDTQYF TRBJ2-3 TRBV7-9 TRBD1 -
TGTGCCAGCAGCTTAGACAGGGCCACGGGAGGCTACACCTTC CASSLDRATGGYTF TRBJ1-2 TRBV7-9 - -
TGTGCCAGCGAGGGAGCCGGAGAAGAGACCCAGTACTTC CASEGAGEETQYF TRBJ2-5 TRBV6-5 - -
TGTGCCAGCAGCCCCCGGACAGGGGTTAATGAAAAACTGTTTTTT CASSPRTGVNEKLFF TRBJ1-4 TRBV7-9 TRBD1 -
TGTGCCAGCAGTTTAAGAGGGGGCAGCTCCTACAATGAGCAGTTCTTC CASSLRGGSSYNEQFF TRBJ2-1 TRBV27 TRBD1 -
TGTGCCAGCTCACCATTTGTGGATAAGATAGCCTATGGCTACACCTTC CASSPFVDKIAYGYTF TRBJ1-2 TRBV18 - -
TGTGCCAGCAGTTTTATAGGGGATGGCTACACCTTC CASSFIGDGYTF TRBJ1-2 TRBV12-3/TRBV12-4 - few
TGCGCCAGCAGCGGGGACAGGGGTAGAAATTCACCCCTCCACTTT CASSGDRGRNSPLHF TRBJ1-6 TRBV5-1 TRBD1 -
TGTGCCAGCAGTTACTCAGGACAGGGCGTCGGGGAGCTGTTTTTT CASSYSGQGVGELFF TRBJ2-2 TRBV6-5 TRBD1 -
TGTGCCACCAGCGTAGGGAAGGGGGTGTACACTGAAGCTTTCTTT CATSVGKGVYTEAFF TRBJ1-1 TRBV15 - -
TGCAGTGCTAGTCCTGCGGATGAGCAGTTCTTC CSASPADEQFF TRBJ2-1 TRBV20-1 - -
TGTGCCAGCAGCTTAGCCGGCCGGGATGAAAAACTGTTTTTT CASSLAGRDEKLFF TRBJ1-4 TRBV7-9 - -
TGTGCCAGCAGCGGAGGGACTGGTAGCTCCTACGAGCAGTACTTC CASSGGTGSSYEQYF TRBJ2-7 TRBV11-2 - -
TGTGCCAGCAGCTTACCCCCCACAGGGCAAAGCTCTGGAAACACCATATATTTT CASSLPPTGQSSGNTIYF TRBJ1-3 TRBV7-9 - -
TGTGCCGGCGGCATGGGGCGTACTGAAGCTTTCTTT CAGGMGRTEAFF TRBJ1-1 TRBV6-5 - -
TGCGCCAGCAGCCAAGACAGAAATTCTGGAAACACCATATATTTT CASSQDRNSGNTIYF TRBJ1-3 TRBV4-1 - -
TGTGCCAGCAGCTTAGCGCTACAGGGGGAGCAGTACTTC CASSLALQGEQYF TRBJ2-7 TRBV7-9 TRBD1 -
TGCAGCGTTGAAGTTAACTTTGGCAGGGGAAACACCATATATTTT CSVEVNFGRGNTIYF TRBJ1-3 TRBV29-1 - -
TGTGCCAGGGCTTCAATGACTGAAGCTTTCTTT CARASMTEAFF TRBJ1-1 TRBV6-5 - -
TGTGCCAGCAGTGAAGGGGCAGGGTCCTACGAGCAGTACTTC CASSEGAGSYEQYF TRBJ2-7 TRBV6-1 - once
TGCAGCGTTGATTCGGGGAACACTGAAGCTTTCTTT CSVDSGNTEAFF TRBJ1-1 TRBV29-1 - -
TGTGCCAGCAGCCAAGATAGAGGACAGTACCATTCACCCCTCCACTTT CASSQDRGQYHSPLHF TRBJ1-6 TRBV14 - -
TGTGCCAGCAGCCCCGGACTAGTCGAAGAGACCCAGTACTTC CASSPGLVEETQYF TRBJ2-5 TRBV7-2 TRBD2 few
TGTGCCAGTAGTAGCGGGGAGGGTCCCAAGAGAACCCAGTACTTC CASSSGEGPKRTQYF TRBJ2-5 TRBV19 TRBD2 once
TGTGCCAGCACAGGGGAATCAATCCAGCCCCAGCATTTT CASTGESIQPQHF TRBJ1-5 TRBV6-5 - once